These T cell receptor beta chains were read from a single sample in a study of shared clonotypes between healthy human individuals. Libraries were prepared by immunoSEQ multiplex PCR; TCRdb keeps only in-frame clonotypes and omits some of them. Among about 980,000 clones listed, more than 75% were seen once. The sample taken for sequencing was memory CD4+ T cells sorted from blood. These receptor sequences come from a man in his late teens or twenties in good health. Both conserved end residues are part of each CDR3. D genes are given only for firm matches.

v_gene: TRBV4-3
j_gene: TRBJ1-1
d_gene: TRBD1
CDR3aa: CASSQDRGTEAFF

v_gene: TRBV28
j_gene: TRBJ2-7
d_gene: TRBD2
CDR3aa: CASLAGSTDYEQYF

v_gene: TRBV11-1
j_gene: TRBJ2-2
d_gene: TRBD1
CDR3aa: CASSTRDSNTGELFF

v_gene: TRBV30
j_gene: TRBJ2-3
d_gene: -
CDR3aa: CAWSEQGGPTDTQYF

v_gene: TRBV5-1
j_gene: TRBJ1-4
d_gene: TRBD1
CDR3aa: CASSSTGVGEKLFF

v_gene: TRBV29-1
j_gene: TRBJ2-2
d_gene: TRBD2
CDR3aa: CSVVAGGPDTGELFF

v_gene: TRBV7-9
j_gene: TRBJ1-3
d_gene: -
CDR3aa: CASSKTGSGNTIYF

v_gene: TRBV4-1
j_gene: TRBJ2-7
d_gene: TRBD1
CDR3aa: CASSHRDSRWAAYEQYF

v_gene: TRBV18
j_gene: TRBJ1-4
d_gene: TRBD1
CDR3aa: CASSRGQGYEKLFF

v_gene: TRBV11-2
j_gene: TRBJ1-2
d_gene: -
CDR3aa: CASSLAGTGGAYGYTF

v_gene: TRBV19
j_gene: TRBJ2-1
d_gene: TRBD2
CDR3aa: CASSTGLAVPYNEQFF

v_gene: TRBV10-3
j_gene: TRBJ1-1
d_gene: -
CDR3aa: CAISESSQGGTEAFF

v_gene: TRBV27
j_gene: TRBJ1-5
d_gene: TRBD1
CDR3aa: CASSPGTGGAGNQPQHF

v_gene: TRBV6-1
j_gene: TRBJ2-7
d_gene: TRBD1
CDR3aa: CASRGTALYEQYF

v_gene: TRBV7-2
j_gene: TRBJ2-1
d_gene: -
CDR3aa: CASSPTVKYNEQFF

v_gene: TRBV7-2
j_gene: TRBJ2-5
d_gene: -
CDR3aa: CASSLLADGETQYF

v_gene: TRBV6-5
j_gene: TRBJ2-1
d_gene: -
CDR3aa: CASSYVGSQFF

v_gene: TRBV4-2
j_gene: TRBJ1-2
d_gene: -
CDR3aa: CASSPLIDGGRSYGYTF

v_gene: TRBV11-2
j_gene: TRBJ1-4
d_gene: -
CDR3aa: CASSPRGGREGEKLFF

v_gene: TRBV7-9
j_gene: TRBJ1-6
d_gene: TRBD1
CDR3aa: CASKVGQRDNSPLHF

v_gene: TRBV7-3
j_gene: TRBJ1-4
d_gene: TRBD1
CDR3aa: CASSPSTQGARLTNEKLFF

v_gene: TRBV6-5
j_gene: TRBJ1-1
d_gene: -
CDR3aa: CASTRTVTLNTEAFF

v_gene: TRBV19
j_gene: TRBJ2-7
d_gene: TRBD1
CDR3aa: CASSSGQGPYEQYF

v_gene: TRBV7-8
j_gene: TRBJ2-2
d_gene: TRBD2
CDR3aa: CASSLDGLAGGSNTGELFF

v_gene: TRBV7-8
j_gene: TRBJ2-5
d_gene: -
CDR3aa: CAIGVGGQETQYF

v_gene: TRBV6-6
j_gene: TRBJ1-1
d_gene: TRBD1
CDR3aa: CASSLRGGNTEAFF

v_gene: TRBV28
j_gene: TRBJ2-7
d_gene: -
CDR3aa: CASSLVLYEQYF

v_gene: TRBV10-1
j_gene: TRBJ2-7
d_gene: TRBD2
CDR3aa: CASSWGGSGSEQYF

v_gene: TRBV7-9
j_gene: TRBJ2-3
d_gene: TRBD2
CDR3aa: CASSPGGGPWDTQYF

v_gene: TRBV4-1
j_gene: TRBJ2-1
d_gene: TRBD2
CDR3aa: CASSQDHGTTPGNEQFF

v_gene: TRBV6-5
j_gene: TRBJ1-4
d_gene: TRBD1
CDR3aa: CASSGQGGGKLFF

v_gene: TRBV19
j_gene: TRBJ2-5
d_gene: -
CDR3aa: CASSGTGGGAQYF

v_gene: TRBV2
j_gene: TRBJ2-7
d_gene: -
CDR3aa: CASTGQGYEQYF

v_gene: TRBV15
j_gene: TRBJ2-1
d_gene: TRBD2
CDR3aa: CATSRANTGGNEQFF

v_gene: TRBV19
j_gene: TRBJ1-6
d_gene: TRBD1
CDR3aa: CASSDGTGVNSPLHF

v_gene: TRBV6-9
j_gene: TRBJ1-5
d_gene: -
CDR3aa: CASWPGWGNQPQHF

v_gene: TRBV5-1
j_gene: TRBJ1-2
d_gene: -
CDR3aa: CASSFVGAGDYGYTF

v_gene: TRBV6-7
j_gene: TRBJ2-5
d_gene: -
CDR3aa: CASSYLNSEETQYF

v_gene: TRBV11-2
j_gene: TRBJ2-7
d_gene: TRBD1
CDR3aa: CASSVQGKQYF

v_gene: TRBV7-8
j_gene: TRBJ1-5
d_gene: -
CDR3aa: CASSDRDRNQPQHF

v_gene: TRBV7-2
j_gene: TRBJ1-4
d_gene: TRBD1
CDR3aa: CASSRDRGATNEKLFF

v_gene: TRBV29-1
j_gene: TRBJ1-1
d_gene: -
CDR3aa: CSGEGRDTEAFF

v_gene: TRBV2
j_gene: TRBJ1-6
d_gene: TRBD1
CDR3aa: CASSPDRGDSPLHF

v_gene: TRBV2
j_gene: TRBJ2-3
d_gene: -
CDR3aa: CASSVSGFADTQYF

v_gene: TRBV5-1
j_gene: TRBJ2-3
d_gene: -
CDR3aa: CASRIGSTDTQYF

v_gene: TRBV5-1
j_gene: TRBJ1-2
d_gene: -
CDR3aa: CASNNPGGNYGYTF

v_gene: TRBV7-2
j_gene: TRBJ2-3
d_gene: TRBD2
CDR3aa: CASSFETSGKVPDTQYF

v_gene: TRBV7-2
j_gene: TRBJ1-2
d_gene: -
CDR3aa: CASSKAPGSFYYGYTF

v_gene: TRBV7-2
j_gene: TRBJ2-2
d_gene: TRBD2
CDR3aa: CASSLTSGGNTGELFF

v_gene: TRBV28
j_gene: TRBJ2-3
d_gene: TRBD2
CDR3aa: CASRGTSRDTQYF

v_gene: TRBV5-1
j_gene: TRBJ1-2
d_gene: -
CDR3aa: CASRPSGVESYGYTF

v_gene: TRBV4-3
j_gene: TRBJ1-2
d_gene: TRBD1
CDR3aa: CASSPIRGDGYTF

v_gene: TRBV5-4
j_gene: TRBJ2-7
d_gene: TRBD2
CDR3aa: CASSLSWWTAGARTTYEQYF

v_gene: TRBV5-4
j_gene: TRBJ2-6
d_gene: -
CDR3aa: CASSLRAPSGANVLTF

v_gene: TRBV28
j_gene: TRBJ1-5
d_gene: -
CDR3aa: CASSQGGGQPQHF